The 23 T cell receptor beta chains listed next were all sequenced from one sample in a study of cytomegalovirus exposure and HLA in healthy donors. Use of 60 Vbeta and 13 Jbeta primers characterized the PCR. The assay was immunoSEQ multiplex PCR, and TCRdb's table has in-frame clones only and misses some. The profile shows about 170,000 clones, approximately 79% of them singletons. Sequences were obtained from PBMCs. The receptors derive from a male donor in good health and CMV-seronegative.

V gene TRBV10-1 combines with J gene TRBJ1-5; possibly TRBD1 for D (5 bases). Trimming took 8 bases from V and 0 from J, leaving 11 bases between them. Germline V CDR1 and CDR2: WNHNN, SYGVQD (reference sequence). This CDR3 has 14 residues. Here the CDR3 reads CASEDINSNQPQHF. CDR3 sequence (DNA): TGCGCCAGCGAGGACATCAATAGCAATCAGCCCCAGCATTTT.

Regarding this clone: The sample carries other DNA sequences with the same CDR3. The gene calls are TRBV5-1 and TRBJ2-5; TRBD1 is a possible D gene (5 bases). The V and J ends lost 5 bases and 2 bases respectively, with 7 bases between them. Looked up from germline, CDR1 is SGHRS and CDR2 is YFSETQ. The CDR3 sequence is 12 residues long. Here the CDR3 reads CASSPGQETQYF. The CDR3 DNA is TGCGCCAGCAGTCCAGGGCAAGAGACCCAGTACTTC.

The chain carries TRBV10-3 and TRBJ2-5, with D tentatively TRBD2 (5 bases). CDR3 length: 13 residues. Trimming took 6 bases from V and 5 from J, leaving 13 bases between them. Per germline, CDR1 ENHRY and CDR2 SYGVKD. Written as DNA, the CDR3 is TGTGCCATCAGAGGACCGGGGTTGGAGACCCAGTACTTC. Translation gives CAIRGPGLETQYF.

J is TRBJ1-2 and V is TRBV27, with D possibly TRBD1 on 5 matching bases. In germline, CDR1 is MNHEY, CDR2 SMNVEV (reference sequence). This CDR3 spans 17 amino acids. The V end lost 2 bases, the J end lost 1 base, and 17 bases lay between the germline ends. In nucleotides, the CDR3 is TGTGCCAGCAGTTTAGGGCCAGGGCAGCGAGGTAACTATGGCTACACCTTC. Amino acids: CASSLGPGQRGNYGYTF.

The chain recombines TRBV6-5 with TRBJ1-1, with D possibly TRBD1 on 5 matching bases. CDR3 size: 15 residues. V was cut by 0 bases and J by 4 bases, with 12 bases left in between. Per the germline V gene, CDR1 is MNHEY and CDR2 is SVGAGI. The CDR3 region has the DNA TGTGCCAGCAGTTACTCGCAGGGTATAGGCACTGAAGCTTTCTTT. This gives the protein CASSYSQGIGTEAFF.

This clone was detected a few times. In DNA, the CDR3 is TGCGCCAGCAGCTTGTTTAGACTAGCGGCCAACAATGAGCAGTTCTTC. It codes for CASSLFRLAANNEQFF. The chain uses TRBV5-1 and TRBJ2-1, with 9 bases that match TRBD2. This CDR3 is 16 amino acids long. Germline loops: CDR1 SGHRS, CDR2 YFSETQ. V was clipped by 1 base and J by 5 bases; unmatched bases: 7.

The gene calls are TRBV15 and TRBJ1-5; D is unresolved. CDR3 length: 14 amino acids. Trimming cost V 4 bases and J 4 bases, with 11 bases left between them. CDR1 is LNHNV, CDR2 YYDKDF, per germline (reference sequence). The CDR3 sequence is CATSNPSQNQPQHF. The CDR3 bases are TGTGCCACCAGCAACCCCTCTCAGAATCAGCCCCAGCATTTT.

The DNA for the CDR3 is TGTGCCAGCAGAAGGGACAGTTCTTTGGGGGGCTACACCTTC. This encodes CASRRDSSLGGYTF. The rearrangement links TRBV6-5 to TRBJ1-2; the match to TRBD1 covers 7 bases. This CDR3 has 14 residues. Per the germline V gene, CDR1 is MNHEY and CDR2 is SVGAGI. V lost 6 bases, J lost 8 bases, and 12 bases stayed unmatched.

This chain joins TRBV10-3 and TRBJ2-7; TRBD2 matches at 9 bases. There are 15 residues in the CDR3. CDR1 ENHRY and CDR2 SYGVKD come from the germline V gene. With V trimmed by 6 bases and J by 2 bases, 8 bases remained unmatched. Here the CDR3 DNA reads TGTGCCATCAGCCCTTTAGCGGGGGCCACCTACGAGCAGTACTTC. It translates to CAISPLAGATYEQYF.

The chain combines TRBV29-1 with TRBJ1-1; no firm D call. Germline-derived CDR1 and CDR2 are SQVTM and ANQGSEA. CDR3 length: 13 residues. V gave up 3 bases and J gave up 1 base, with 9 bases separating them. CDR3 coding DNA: TGCAGCGTTGACACGGGTCAGAACACTGAAGCTTTCTTT. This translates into CSVDTGQNTEAFF.

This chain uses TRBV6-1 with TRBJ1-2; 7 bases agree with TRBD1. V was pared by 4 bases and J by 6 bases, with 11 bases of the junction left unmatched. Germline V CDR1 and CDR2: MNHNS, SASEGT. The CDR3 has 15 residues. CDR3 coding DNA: TGTGCCAGCAGTGTTAGCCTACCGACAGGGAATGGCTACACCTTC. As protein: CASSVSLPTGNGYTF.

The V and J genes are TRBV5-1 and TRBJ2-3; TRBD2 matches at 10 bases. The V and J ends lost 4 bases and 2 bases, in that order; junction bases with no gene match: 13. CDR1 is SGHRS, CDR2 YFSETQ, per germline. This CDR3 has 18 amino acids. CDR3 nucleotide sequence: TGCGCCAGCAGCCCAGGGTTGATAGCGGGGGGTCTCACAGATACGCAGTATTTT. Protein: CASSPGLIAGGLTDTQYF.

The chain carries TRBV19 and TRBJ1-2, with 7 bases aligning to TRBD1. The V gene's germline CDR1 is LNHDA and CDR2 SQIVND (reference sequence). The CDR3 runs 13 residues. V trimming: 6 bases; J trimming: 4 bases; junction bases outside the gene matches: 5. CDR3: CASREGQSYGYTF. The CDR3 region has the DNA TGTGCCAGTAGAGAGGGACAGAGCTATGGCTACACCTTC.

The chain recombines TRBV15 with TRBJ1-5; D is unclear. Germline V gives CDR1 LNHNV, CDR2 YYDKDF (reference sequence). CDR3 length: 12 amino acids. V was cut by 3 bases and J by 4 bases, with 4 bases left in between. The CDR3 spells CATSSSNQPQHF. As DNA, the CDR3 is TGTGCCACCAGCAGCTCGAATCAGCCCCAGCATTTT.

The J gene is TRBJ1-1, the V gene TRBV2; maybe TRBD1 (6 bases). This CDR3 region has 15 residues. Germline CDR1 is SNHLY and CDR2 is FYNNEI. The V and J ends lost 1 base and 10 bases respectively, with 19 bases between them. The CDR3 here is CASSEVGPGQSTAFF. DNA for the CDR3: TGTGCCAGCAGTGAAGTTGGGCCGGGACAATCGACAGCTTTCTTT.

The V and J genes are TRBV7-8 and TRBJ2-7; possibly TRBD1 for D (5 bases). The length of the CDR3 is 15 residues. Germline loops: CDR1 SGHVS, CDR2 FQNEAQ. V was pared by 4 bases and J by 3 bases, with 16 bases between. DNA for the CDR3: TGTGCCAGCAGCTCTCCGGCAGGGAAGGACTACGAGCAGTACTTC. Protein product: CASSSPAGKDYEQYF. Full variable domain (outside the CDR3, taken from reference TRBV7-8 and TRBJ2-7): GAGVSQSPRYKVAKRGQDVALRCDPISGHVSLFWYQQALGQGPEFLTYFQNEAQLDKSGLPSDRFFAERPEGSVSTLKIQRTQQEDSAVYLCASSSPAGKDYEQYFGPGTRLTVT.

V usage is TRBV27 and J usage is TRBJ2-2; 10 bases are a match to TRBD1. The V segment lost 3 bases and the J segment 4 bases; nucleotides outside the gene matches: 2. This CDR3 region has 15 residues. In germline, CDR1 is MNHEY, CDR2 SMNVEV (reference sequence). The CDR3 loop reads CASSFRDRGTGELFF. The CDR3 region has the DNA TGTGCCAGCAGTTTTCGGGACAGGGGCACCGGGGAGCTGTTTTTT.

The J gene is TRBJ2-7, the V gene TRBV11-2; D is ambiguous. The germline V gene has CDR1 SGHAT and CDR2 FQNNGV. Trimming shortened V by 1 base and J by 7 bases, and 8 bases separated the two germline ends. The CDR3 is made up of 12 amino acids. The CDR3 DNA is TGTGCCAGCAGCTTAGTCGAGAGGGAGCAGTACTTC. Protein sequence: CASSLVEREQYF.

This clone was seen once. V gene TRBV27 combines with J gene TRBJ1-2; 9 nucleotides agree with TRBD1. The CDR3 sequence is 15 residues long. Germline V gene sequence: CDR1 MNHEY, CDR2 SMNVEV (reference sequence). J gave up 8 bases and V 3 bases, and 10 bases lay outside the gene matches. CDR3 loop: CASSFQPGQGYGYTF. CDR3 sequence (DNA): TGTGCCAGCAGTTTCCAACCGGGACAGGGTTACGGCTACACCTTC.

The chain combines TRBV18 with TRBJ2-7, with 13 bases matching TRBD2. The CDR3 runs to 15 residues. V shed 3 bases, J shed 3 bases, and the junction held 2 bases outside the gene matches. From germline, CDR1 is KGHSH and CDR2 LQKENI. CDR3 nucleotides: TGTGCCAGCTCACCCAGGACTAGCGGGGGCTACGAGCAGTACTTC. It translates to CASSPRTSGGYEQYF.

The DNA for the CDR3 is TGCGCCAGCAGCTTGGGGCTCAATCAGCCCCAGCATTTT. Encoded protein: CASSLGLNQPQHF. The V gene is TRBV5-1, the J gene TRBJ1-5; no clear D. This CDR3 is built from 13 residues. V was shortened by 0 bases and J by 3 bases, with 4 bases between the two germline ends. CDR1 is SGHRS and CDR2 is YFSETQ in the germline V gene.

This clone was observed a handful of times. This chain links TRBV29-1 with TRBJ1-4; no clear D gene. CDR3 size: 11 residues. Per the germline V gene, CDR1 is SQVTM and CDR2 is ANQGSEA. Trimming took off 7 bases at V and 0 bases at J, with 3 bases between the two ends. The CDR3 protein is CSATTNEKLFF. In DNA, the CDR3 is TGCAGCGCAACAACTAATGAAAAACTGTTTTTT. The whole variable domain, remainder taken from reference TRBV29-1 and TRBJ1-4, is SAVISQKPSRDICQRGTSLTIQCQVDSQVTMMFWYRQQPGQSLTLIATANQGSEATYESGFVIDKFPISRPNLTFSTLTVSNMSPEDSSIYLCSATTNEKLFFGSGTQLSVL.

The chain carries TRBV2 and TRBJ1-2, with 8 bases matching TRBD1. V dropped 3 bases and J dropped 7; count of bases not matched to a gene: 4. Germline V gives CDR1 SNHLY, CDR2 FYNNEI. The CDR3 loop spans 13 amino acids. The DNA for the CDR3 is TGTGCCAGCAGTGATAATACAGGGGGTGGCTACACCTTC. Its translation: CASSDNTGGGYTF.